Presented here are 30 T cell receptor beta chains from one specimen sequenced in a study of control samples from healthy donors and cancer patients. Produced via immunoSEQ multiplex PCR; TCRdb's table is partial and in-frame only. The sample lists 80,000 to 100,000 clones; roughly 83% were seen once. Input material: blood. These TCRs come from a woman aged 30 to 39 in good health.

The V gene is TRBV30, the J gene TRBJ1-2; D ambiguous. Germline V gives CDR1 GTSNPN, CDR2 SVGIG (reference sequence). The CDR3 is 14 amino acids. Between the trimmed V and J ends, which lost 2 bases and 4 bases, there was a span of 14 bases. The CDR3 region has the DNA TGTGCCTGGAGTTCCGCCCCGAGTACCTATGGCTACACCTTC. It codes for CAWSSAPSTYGYTF. Together with reference TRBV30 and TRBJ1-2, the CDR3 gives the full variable domain: SQTIHQWPATLVQPVGSPLSLECTVEGTSNPNLYWYRQAAGRGLQLLFYSVGIGQISSEVPQNLSASRPQDRQFILSSKKLLLSDSGFYLCAWSSAPSTYGYTFGSGTRLTVV.

The J gene is TRBJ1-2, the V gene TRBV4-1; weak D call: TRBD1 (6 bases). This CDR3 is built from 13 residues. In germline, CDR1 is MGHRA, CDR2 YSYEKL. Trimming took 4 bases from V and 7 from J, leaving 13 bases between them. CDR3 loop: CASSPVVGGGYTF. CDR3 DNA sequence: TGCGCCAGCAGCCCCGTAGTAGGGGGTGGCTACACCTTC.

The chain links TRBV28 to TRBJ1-2; 8 bases are shared with TRBD1. After removal of 5 bases from V and 4 bases from J, the junction contained 0 bases not matched to a gene. CDR3 length: 12 amino acids. Germline CDR1 MDHEN, CDR2 SYDVKM. The CDR3 DNA reads TGTGCCAGCAGTCAGGGGGCCTATGGCTACACCTTC. Residues: CASSQGAYGYTF.

This chain connects TRBV6-5 to TRBJ1-1; 8 positions agree with TRBD1. This CDR3 is built from 14 residues. V trimming: 2 bases; J trimming: 1 base; junction bases outside the gene matches: 0. Germline CDR1 MNHEY, CDR2 SVGAGI. In nucleotides, the CDR3 is TGTGCCAGCAGTTACGGGACAGGGAACACTGAAGCTTTCTTT. Protein sequence: CASSYGTGNTEAFF.

The CDR3 sequence: CASSQDSSGGFDFSGANVLTF. The CDR3 DNA sequence: TGTGCCAGCAGCCAAGACTCTAGCGGGGGGTTTGACTTTTCTGGGGCCAACGTCCTGACTTTC. This chain connects TRBV4-2 to TRBJ2-6; 11 nucleotides match TRBD2. The CDR3 spans 21 residues. V shed 0 bases, J shed 1 base, and the junction held 11 bases outside the gene matches. From germline, CDR1 is LGHNA and CDR2 YNFKEQ.

The rearrangement links TRBV30 to TRBJ1-1, with D possibly TRBD1 on 6 matching bases. There are 13 residues in the CDR3. V shed 4 bases and J shed 1 base, with 10 bases lying between them. CDR1 is GTSNPN, CDR2 SVGIG, per germline (reference sequence). This chain's CDR3 is CAWTPDRNTEAFF. CDR3 coding DNA: TGTGCCTGGACCCCGGACAGGAACACTGAAGCTTTCTTT.

V is TRBV5-1 and J is TRBJ2-3; D gene unclear. V was clipped by 0 bases and J by 2 bases, with 10 bases between them. Germline CDR1 and CDR2: SGHRS and YFSETQ. The CDR3 has 15 amino acids. The CDR3 DNA sequence: TGCGCCAGCAGCTTGGCCGGTCTCTTCACAGATACGCAGTATTTT. Translated: CASSLAGLFTDTQYF.

This clone was counted a single time. This specimen includes other DNA sequences encoding the same CDR3. V is TRBV5-1 and J is TRBJ1-6; weak D call: TRBD1 (5 bases). The CDR3 is 12 residues long. Per germline, CDR1 SGHRS and CDR2 YFSETQ. V was pared by 0 bases and J by 10 bases, with 5 bases between. The CDR3 loop is CASSLGDSPLHF. In DNA form, the CDR3 reads TGCGCCAGCAGCTTGGGGGACTCACCCCTCCACTTT.

The rearrangement links TRBV29-1 to TRBJ2-3; TRBD2 agrees at 8 bases. V lost 6 bases, J lost 4 bases, and 6 bases stayed unmatched. Germline V CDR1 and CDR2: SQVTM, ANQGSEA. CDR3 length: 13 amino acids. Here the CDR3 reads CSVRHGGADTQYF. As DNA, the CDR3 is TGCAGCGTCCGCCACGGGGGGGCAGATACGCAGTATTTT.

V gene TRBV5-1 combines with J gene TRBJ1-2; D possibly corresponds to TRBD1 (5 bases). CDR3 length: 14 amino acids. Germline V gene lookup returns CDR1 SGHRS and CDR2 YFSETQ. The V gene lost 2 bases and the J gene lost 4 bases, with 12 bases spanning the gap. The CDR3 protein is CASSLGVQGYGYTF. The DNA for the CDR3 is TGCGCCAGCAGCTTAGGGGTACAAGGCTATGGCTACACCTTC.

The rearrangement uses TRBV6-5 and TRBJ1-3; 10 bases are shared with TRBD1. The CDR3 length is 15 residues. After removal of 4 bases from V and 4 bases from J, the junction contained 4 bases not matched to a gene. Germline V lookup: CDR1 MNHEY, CDR2 SVGAGI. The chain's CDR3 is CASSSPGQGGNTIYF. The CDR3 nucleotides are TGTGCCAGCAGTTCCCCGGGACAGGGGGGAAACACCATATATTTT.

V and J are TRBV5-1 and TRBJ2-1; no clear D gene. V lost 2 bases to trimming and J lost 7 bases, with 10 bases between them. Germline V gives CDR1 SGHRS, CDR2 YFSETQ. The CDR3 is made up of 13 amino acids. The chain's CDR3 is CASSFSGRNEQFF. As DNA, the CDR3 is TGCGCCAGCAGCTTTTCTGGGCGGAATGAGCAGTTCTTC.

The V call is TRBV5-8, the J call TRBJ2-2; no definite D call. The CDR3 is 12 residues long. Trimming left V 2 bases short and J 3 bases short, with 2 bases between. Germline assignment: CDR1 SGHTS and CDR2 YDEGEE. CDR3 DNA sequence: TGTGCCAGCAGCTTTTACACCGGGGAGCTGTTTTTT. It encodes CASSFYTGELFF.

The gene calls are TRBV6-2 or TRBV6-3 and TRBJ2-3, with D hard to call. CDR3 length equals 13 residues. Germline V gene data show CDR1 as MNHEY and CDR2 as SVGEGT. The V end lost 0 bases, the J end lost 2 bases, and 3 bases lay between the germline ends. The CDR3 is CASSYSTTDTQYF. CDR3 DNA sequence: TGTGCCAGCAGTTACTCAACCACAGATACGCAGTATTTT.

The chain has TRBV12-5 and TRBJ2-2; no definite D call. The CDR3 totals 15 residues. Trimming removed 3 bases from V and 0 bases from J, with 8 bases in between. Germline V gene sequence: CDR1 LGHNT, CDR2 FRNRAP. The CDR3 DNA follows: TGTGCTAGTGGTTTAATTTTGTCGAACACCGGGGAGCTGTTTTTT. It yields the protein CASGLILSNTGELFF.

This chain joins TRBV5-4 and TRBJ2-2, with D possibly matching TRBD2 (5 bases). CDR1 and CDR2 from the germline V gene are SGHNT and YYREEE (reference sequence). Trimming shortened V by 0 bases and J by 7 bases, and 10 bases separated the two germline ends. CDR3 length: 14 residues. This CDR3 is CASSLAGEHGELFF. CDR3 nucleotide sequence: TGTGCCAGCAGCTTGGCCGGGGAACACGGGGAGCTGTTTTTT.

The chain couples TRBV29-1 to TRBJ1-1; TRBD1 matches at 7 bases. The trim removed 3 bases at V and 4 bases at J, leaving 8 bases unmatched. CDR1 and CDR2 (germline): SQVTM, ANQGSEA. This CDR3 comprises 14 residues. The CDR3 nucleotides are TGCAGCGTTGAGTCCCACAGGGGCGGCACTGAAGCTTTCTTT. It encodes CSVESHRGGTEAFF.

In DNA, the CDR3 is TGTGCCGTTACGGAGGGGGGGATGGTGTTCTTT. Its protein product is CAVTEGGMVFF. The chain joins TRBV7-9 to TRBJ1-1; D may be TRBD1 (6 bases). Germline assignment: CDR1 SEHNR and CDR2 FQNEAQ (reference sequence). Trimming took 11 bases from V and 14 from J, leaving 21 bases between them. CDR3 size: 11 residues.

The chain links TRBV28 to TRBJ2-7; the D gene could be TRBD1 or TRBD2 (6 bases each). The CDR3 runs 18 residues. V was trimmed by 4 bases and J by 3 bases, leaving 25 bases between them. The germline CDR1 and CDR2 sequences are MDHEN and SYDVKM. The CDR3 reads CASSSSGGGAVAVYEQYF. For the CDR3, the DNA is TGTGCCAGCAGTTCGTCCGGAGGGGGAGCTGTGGCAGTCTACGAGCAGTACTTC.

The chain joins TRBV5-6 to TRBJ2-6; no clear D. There are 16 residues in the CDR3. With 0 bases removed from V and 0 bases from J, the gap between germline ends came to 7 bases. The germline CDR1 and CDR2 sequences are SGHDT and YYEEEE. The CDR3 region has the DNA TGTGCCAGCAGCTTGGGCGGCCACTCTGGGGCCAACGTCCTGACTTTC. This gives the protein CASSLGGHSGANVLTF.

The chain recombines TRBV2 with TRBJ1-5; the D is unclear. Germline-derived CDR1 and CDR2 are SNHLY and FYNNEI. There are 14 residues in the CDR3. V lost 9 bases, J lost 4 bases, and 16 bases lay in between. The DNA for the CDR3 is TGTGCCAGTTCGACTCTTTCGATAAATCAGCCCCAGCATTTT. Translating gives CASSTLSINQPQHF.

The V and J genes are TRBV19 and TRBJ1-3; D not resolved. The CDR3 covers 16 residues. CDR1 is LNHDA and CDR2 is SQIVND in the germline V gene (reference sequence). The ends were cut back, 2 bases at V and 0 bases at J, with 11 bases in the middle. CDR3 amino acids: CASSIRTEYSGNTIYF. As DNA, the CDR3 is TGTGCCAGTAGTATACGGACGGAATACTCTGGAAACACCATATATTTT.

The chain uses TRBV19 and TRBJ1-6; D gene ambiguous. V was cut by 1 base and J by 9 bases, with 10 bases left in between. Germline CDR1 reads LNHDA; CDR2 reads SQIVND (reference sequence). The CDR3 runs 14 residues. In DNA form, the CDR3 reads TGTGCCAGTAGTATAGGGAAGGGAGTTTCACCCCTCCACTTT. Translating it yields CASSIGKGVSPLHF.

The rearrangement joins TRBV18 to TRBJ2-6; no clear D. Germline CDR1 KGHSH, CDR2 LQKENI. The V end lost 3 bases, the J end lost 4 bases, and 10 bases lay between the germline ends. The CDR3 covers 15 residues. CDR3 residues: CASSPRVEGANVLTF. In DNA form, the CDR3 reads TGTGCCAGCTCACCCCGGGTGGAAGGGGCCAACGTCCTGACTTTC.

The genes are TRBV7-6 and TRBJ2-5, with TRBD1 identical over 8 bases. Germline loops: CDR1 SGHVS, CDR2 FNYEAQ. There are 14 residues in the CDR3. V was pared by 5 bases and J by 2 bases, with 4 bases of the junction left unmatched. CDR3 nucleotides: TGTGCCAGCAGCCCGAGGACAGGGCAAGAGACCCAGTACTTC. Residues: CASSPRTGQETQYF. The whole variable domain, remainder taken from reference TRBV7-6 and TRBJ2-5, is GAGVSQSPRYKVTKRGQDVALRCDPISGHVSLYWYRQALGQGPEFLTYFNYEAQQDKSGLPNDRFSAERPEGSISTLTIQRTEQRDSAMYRCASSPRTGQETQYFGPGTRLLVL.

This chain links TRBV19 with TRBJ1-5, with 7 positions matching TRBD1. The CDR3 is made up of 17 amino acids. With 5 bases clipped from V and 0 bases from J, the junction kept 10 bases outside the gene matches. Germline V CDR1 and CDR2: LNHDA, SQIVND (reference sequence). CDR3 residues: CASSPAPGTVSNQPQHF. The CDR3 region has the DNA TGTGCCAGTAGTCCGGCCCCCGGGACAGTTAGCAATCAGCCCCAGCATTTT. The full variable domain, with the rest looked up from reference TRBV19 and TRBJ1-5, is DGGITQSPKYLFRKEGQNVTLSCEQNLNHDAMYWYRQDPGQGLRLIYYSQIVNDFQKGDIAEGYSVSREKKESFPLTVTSAQKNPTAFYLCASSPAPGTVSNQPQHFGDGTRLSIL.

In its sample, this clone was seen once. The V gene is TRBV7-8, the J gene TRBJ2-3; 9 bases match TRBD2. V shed 2 bases, J shed 7 bases, and the junction held 16 bases outside the gene matches. CDR3 length: 18 amino acids. CDR1 is SGHVS and CDR2 is FQNEAQ in the germline V gene. The DNA of the CDR3 is TGTGCCAGCAGCTTACGGGGACTAGCTGAGGCCAGGATGAATACGCAGTATTTT. Its protein is CASSLRGLAEARMNTQYF.

The CDR3 spells CASFLFYGYTF. In DNA, the CDR3 is TGTGCCAGCTTCTTATTTTATGGCTACACCTTC. The gene calls are TRBV6-5 and TRBJ1-2, with D unresolved. With 8 bases removed from V and 5 bases from J, the gap between germline ends came to 9 bases. CDR3 length equals 11 residues. CDR1 and CDR2 from the germline V gene are MNHEY and SVGAGI.

This clone was observed a few times. The J gene is TRBJ1-4, the V gene TRBV10-3, with D unclear. The CDR3 has 13 amino acids. Trimming stripped 0 bases from V and 6 bases from J, with 5 bases between. CDR1 and CDR2 from the germline V gene are ENHRY and SYGVKD. The CDR3: CAISESQDEKLFF. CDR3 sequence (DNA): TGTGCCATCAGTGAGTCGCAGGATGAAAAACTGTTTTTT.

The chain uses TRBV5-1 and TRBJ1-1, with unresolved D. Germline CDR1 reads SGHRS; CDR2 reads YFSETQ. The V gene lost 4 bases and the J gene lost 0 bases, with 7 bases spanning the gap. This CDR3 comprises 13 residues. The CDR3 protein is CASSANMNTEAFF. DNA for the CDR3: TGCGCCAGCAGCGCAAACATGAACACTGAAGCTTTCTTT.